This record concerns one T cell receptor (beta chain) sequence. The CDR3 does not close with the conserved phenylalanine or tryptophan, likely indicating a read error. There were TCR beta CDR3 regions amplified from RNA transcripts. The HTBI set primed first-round TCR CDR3 RT-PCR. TCRdb called the multiplex PCR reads again in MiXCR, with one record for every CDR3 protein. The sample consists of 190,000 or so distinct CDR3 sequences, roughly 18% of them appearing once. The data belong to a study of T cells in Graves' hyperthyroidism and ophthalmopathy. Germline CDR1 reads KGHSH; CDR2 reads LQKENI. This CDR3 comprises 14 residues. The V and J ends lost 0 bases and 5 bases respectively, with 10 bases between them.

Specimen: blood. The chain combines TRBV18 with TRBJ1-2, with a tentative D call TRBD1 (5 bases). The clonotype comes from a man in his forties with Graves' hyperthyroidism. The DNA for the CDR3 is TGTGCCAGCTCACCACCGACAGTCACTTATGGCTACACCATC. Amino acids: CASSPPTVTYGYTI.